The rows below give T cell receptor beta chains drawn from one sample of a study of blood T cell repertoires in COVID-19. This table comes from immunoSEQ multiplex PCR, and its TCRdb copy is limited to in-frame clones, with some not included. The table lists more than 85,000 clones, roughly 88% of them singletons, with 7.9% in the top ten. Sequenced input: peripheral blood. The receptors shown here come from a woman of 80 years or more with active or convalescent COVID-19. The CDR3 runs from the conserved cysteine through the conserved F or W. A D gene is named only where the DNA matches it firmly. Where a row states a size, it is once, few, many or the class of an expanded clone; other rows omit it.

J | V | size | D | CDR3 | DNA
TRBJ1-3 | TRBV19 | NA | NA | CASTLSEGAGNTIYF | TGTGCCAGTACCTTATCGGAGGGAGCTGGAAACACCATATATTTT
TRBJ1-6 | TRBV6-6 | NA | NA | CASSPTGSSYNSPLHF | TGTGCCAGCAGTCCGACGGGGTCCTCCTATAATTCACCCCTCCACTTT
TRBJ2-4 | TRBV19 | NA | NA | CASSIGEADIQYF | TGTGCCAGTAGTATTGGGGAGGCCGACATTCAGTACTTC
TRBJ1-4 | TRBV14 | NA | NA | CASSQGGGRENLFF | TGTGCCAGCAGCCAAGGAGGGGGTCGGGAAAACCTGTTTTTT
TRBJ2-1 | TRBV9 | NA | TRBD2 | CASSDLSTSGEQFF | TGTGCCAGCAGCGATCTGTCGACTAGCGGTGAGCAGTTCTTC
TRBJ2-7 | TRBV18 | once | NA | CASSRTGHPYEQYF | TGTGCCAGCTCACGGACCGGACATCCCTACGAGCAGTACTTC
TRBJ2-5 | TRBV30 | NA | TRBD1 | CAWNSGQGQATQYF | TGTGCCTGGAATTCAGGACAGGGGCAAGCGACCCAGTACTTC
TRBJ1-2 | TRBV4-1 | once | NA | CASSQDTIANYGYTF | TGCGCCAGCAGCCAGGACACCATAGCTAACTATGGCTACACCTTC
TRBJ2-7 | TRBV5-6 | NA | TRBD1 | CASSSPGQGTYEQYF | TGTGCCAGCAGCTCACCGGGACAGGGCACCTACGAGCAGTACTTC
TRBJ2-7 | TRBV28 | NA | TRBD1 | CASSSEPGTGAHEQYF | TGTGCCAGCAGTTCCGAACCCGGGACAGGGGCGCACGAGCAGTACTTC
TRBJ1-4 | TRBV6-2/TRBV6-3 | few | TRBD1 | CASSYSPGQGFANEKLFF | TGTGCCAGCAGTTACTCCCCGGGACAGGGGTTCGCTAATGAAAAACTGTTTTTT
TRBJ2-7 | TRBV11-2 | NA | TRBD2 | CASSGGEYWTSGYEQYF | TGTGCCAGCAGCGGGGGCGAGTATTGGACTAGCGGTTACGAGCAGTACTTC
TRBJ2-4 | TRBV7-9 | NA | NA | CASSYGTPNIQYF | TGTGCCAGCAGCTATGGGACTCCTAACATTCAGTACTTC
TRBJ2-1 | TRBV4-1 | once | TRBD1 | CASSPHGQGVNNEQFF | TGCGCCAGCAGCCCCCACGGACAGGGGGTGAACAATGAGCAGTTCTTC
TRBJ1-1 | TRBV28 | once | NA | CASYSTGPNTEAFF | TGTGCCAGCTATAGCACAGGTCCCAACACTGAAGCTTTCTTT
TRBJ2-7 | TRBV28 | NA | TRBD2 | CASSDLAGGGTYEQYF | TGTGCCAGCAGTGATCTAGCGGGAGGAGGAACCTACGAGCAGTACTTC
TRBJ2-7 | TRBV5-1 | NA | NA | CASSEQGRYEQYF | TGCGCCAGCAGCGAACAGGGGAGGTACGAGCAGTACTTC
TRBJ1-6 | TRBV28 | NA | TRBD1 | CASSPPGQANSPLHF | TGTGCCAGCAGTCCCCCGGGACAGGCCAATTCACCCCTCCACTTT
TRBJ2-1 | TRBV19 | once | NA | CATSATLLYEQFF | TGTGCCACCAGCGCGACCCTTTTGTATGAGCAGTTCTTC
TRBJ2-3 | TRBV5-3 | NA | NA | CARSLADTDTQYF | TGTGCCAGAAGCTTGGCAGACACAGATACGCAGTATTTT
TRBJ2-5 | TRBV19 | NA | TRBD2 | CASSKIRGEQETQYF | TGTGCCAGTAGTAAGATACGGGGGGAACAAGAGACCCAGTACTTC
TRBJ1-2 | TRBV7-9 | once | NA | CASSLGLEQEVNYGYTF | TGTGCCAGCAGCTTAGGTTTAGAACAGGAAGTAAACTATGGCTACACCTTC
TRBJ2-1 | TRBV28 | NA | TRBD2 | CASRGLSGSLLF | TGTGCCAGCAGAGGGCTTAGCGGGAGTCTGCTCTTC
TRBJ1-5 | TRBV6-4 | few | TRBD1 | CASSEQGGQPQHF | TGTGCCAGCAGTGAGCAGGGGGGTCAGCCCCAGCATTTT
TRBJ2-7 | TRBV2 | NA | TRBD1 | CASNRGPSYEQYF | TGTGCCAGCAACAGGGGCCCCTCCTACGAGCAGTACTTC
TRBJ2-6 | TRBV28 | NA | NA | CASKGGAPGTGANVLTF | TGTGCCAGCAAAGGGGGGGCCCCAGGGACTGGGGCCAACGTCCTGACTTTC
TRBJ1-4 | TRBV18 | NA | TRBD1 | CASSADQGQGNEKLFF | TGTGCCAGCTCAGCGGACCAGGGACAGGGGAATGAAAAACTGTTTTTT
TRBJ2-5 | TRBV28 | few | TRBD1 | CASSLETGWGKTQYF | TGTGCCAGCAGTTTAGAGACAGGGTGGGGGAAGACCCAGTACTTC
TRBJ1-1 | TRBV9 | many | NA | CASSVGGVDTEAFF | TGTGCCAGCAGCGTAGGGGGGGTAGACACTGAAGCTTTCTTT
TRBJ2-7 | TRBV20-1 | NA | NA | CSARKGSEQYF | TGCAGTGCTAGAAAAGGGAGCGAGCAGTACTTC
TRBJ2-5 | TRBV19 | NA | TRBD2 | CASSIEPTSGSGYQETQYF | TGTGCCAGTAGTATAGAACCCACTAGCGGGAGTGGGTACCAAGAGACCCAGTACTTC
TRBJ2-5 | TRBV19 | NA | TRBD1 | CASADRGETQYF | TGTGCCAGTGCCGACAGGGGAGAGACCCAGTACTTC
TRBJ2-1 | TRBV7-8 | NA | TRBD2 | CASSLRLAGVGSYNEQFF | TGTGCCAGCAGCTTAAGACTAGCGGGAGTAGGCTCCTACAATGAGCAGTTCTTC
TRBJ2-4 | TRBV4-2 | once | NA | CASSPGGRRGAKNIQYF | TGTGCCAGCAGCCCTGGTGGGCGCAGAGGGGCCAAAAACATTCAGTACTTC
TRBJ2-7 | TRBV24-1 | NA | TRBD1 | CASSRTGREQYF | TGTGCCTCATCCCGGACAGGGCGCGAGCAGTACTTC
TRBJ1-5 | TRBV7-9 | NA | NA | CASSVGIAGNQPQHF | TGTGCCAGCAGTGTGGGCATTGCTGGTAATCAGCCCCAGCATTTT
TRBJ2-1 | TRBV4-1 | NA | TRBD1 | CASSQAKDRGWGEQFF | TGCGCCAGCAGCCAAGCTAAGGACAGGGGGTGGGGTGAGCAGTTCTTC
TRBJ2-5 | TRBV11-2 | NA | NA | CASSLGTMGAETQYF | TGTGCCAGCAGCTTAGGTACCATGGGCGCGGAGACCCAGTACTTC
TRBJ2-2 | TRBV28 | NA | TRBD1 | CASRLTGGRNTGELFF | TGTGCCAGCAGATTAACAGGGGGCAGGAACACCGGGGAGCTGTTTTTT
TRBJ1-3 | TRBV6-6 | NA | NA | CASSPDSVGNTIYF | TGTGCCAGCAGCCCTGACAGTGTTGGAAACACCATATATTTT
TRBJ2-6 | TRBV29-1 | NA | NA | CSVVVSSGANVLTF | TGCAGCGTTGTAGTGTCCTCTGGGGCCAACGTCCTGACTTTC
TRBJ2-1 | TRBV11-2 | NA | TRBD2 | CASSLDVLAGVASYNEQFF | TGTGCCAGCAGCTTAGATGTACTAGCGGGAGTGGCCTCCTACAATGAGCAGTTCTTC
TRBJ2-3 | TRBV2 | NA | NA | CASSERASTDTQYF | TGTGCCAGCAGTGAGAGGGCCAGCACAGATACGCAGTATTTT
TRBJ2-3 | TRBV5-4 | NA | TRBD2 | CATIRASGTDTQYF | TGTGCCACCATAAGGGCTAGCGGTACAGATACGCAGTATTTT
TRBJ1-4 | TRBV6-5 | NA | TRBD1 | CASSTRTGVNEKLFF | TGTGCCAGCAGTACCCGGACAGGGGTCAATGAAAAACTGTTTTTT
TRBJ1-2 | TRBV6-2/TRBV6-3 | once | TRBD1 | CASSYSRTGNYGYTF | TGTGCCAGCAGTTACAGCCGGACAGGGAACTATGGCTACACCTTC
TRBJ2-1 | TRBV19 | NA | TRBD2 | CASSIPPGGSGRQFF | TGTGCCAGTAGTATCCCCCCCGGGGGTAGCGGGAGACAGTTCTTC